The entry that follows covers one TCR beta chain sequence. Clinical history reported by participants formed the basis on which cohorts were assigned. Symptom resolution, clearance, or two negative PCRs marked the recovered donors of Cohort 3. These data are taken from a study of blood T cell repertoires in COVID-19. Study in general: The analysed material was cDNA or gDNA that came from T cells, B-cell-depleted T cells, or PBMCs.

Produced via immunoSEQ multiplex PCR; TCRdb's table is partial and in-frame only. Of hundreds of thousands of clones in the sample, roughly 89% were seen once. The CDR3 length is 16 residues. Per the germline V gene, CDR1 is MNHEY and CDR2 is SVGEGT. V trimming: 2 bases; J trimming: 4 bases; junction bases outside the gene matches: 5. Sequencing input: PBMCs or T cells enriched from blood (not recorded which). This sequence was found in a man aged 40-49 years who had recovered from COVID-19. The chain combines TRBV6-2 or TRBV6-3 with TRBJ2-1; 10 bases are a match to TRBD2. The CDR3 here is CASSYASGRRYNEQFF. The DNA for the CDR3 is TGTGCCAGCAGTTACGCTAGCGGGAGAAGGTACAATGAGCAGTTCTTC.